This T cell receptor (beta chain) emerged from a study of blood T cell repertoires in COVID-19. Recruits, aged about 18 to 95 years, lived in 20 to 30 US areas. The germline V and J ends were trimmed by 2 bases and 7 bases, with 15 bases remaining between them. In germline, CDR1 is SGHNT, CDR2 YENEEA. This CDR3 spans 14 amino acids. Original data processing: Amplification of reference gene primers provided the estimated nucleated cell counts. Measured with immunoSEQ multiplex PCR; TCRdb has only the in-frame clones, and not every one. That table is the source of V, J and clone size, and D and trimming were worked out from the DNA. Here the sample spans 150,000 to 200,000 clones, around 89% being singletons.

Material for sequencing was PBMCs or T cells enriched from blood (not recorded which). The V call is TRBV11-3, the J call TRBJ2-7; D is perhaps TRBD2 (7 bases). This sequence was found in a woman in her forties or fifties who had recovered from COVID-19. CDR3 in DNA: TGTGCCAGCAGCTTAAGGGCGGGGGCCCCAGAGCAGTACTTC. Amino acid sequence: CASSLRAGAPEQYF.